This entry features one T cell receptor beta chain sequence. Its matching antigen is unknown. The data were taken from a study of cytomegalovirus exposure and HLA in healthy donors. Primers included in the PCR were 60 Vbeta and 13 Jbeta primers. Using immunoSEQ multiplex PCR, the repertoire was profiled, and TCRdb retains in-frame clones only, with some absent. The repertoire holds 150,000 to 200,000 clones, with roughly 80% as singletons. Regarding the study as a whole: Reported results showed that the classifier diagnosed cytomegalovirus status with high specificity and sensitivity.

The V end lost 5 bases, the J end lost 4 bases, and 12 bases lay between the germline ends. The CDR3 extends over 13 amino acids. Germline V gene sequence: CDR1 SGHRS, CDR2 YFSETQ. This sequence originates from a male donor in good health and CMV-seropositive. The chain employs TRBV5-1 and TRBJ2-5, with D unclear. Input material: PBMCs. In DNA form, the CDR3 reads TGCGCCAGCAGTCCGCGGTTGGGAGAGACCCAGTACTTC. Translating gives CASSPRLGETQYF.